This passage covers 32 T cell receptor beta chains from one sample sequenced in a study of breast tumors, draining lymph nodes, adjacent tissues. Breast cancer patients provided tissue from their axillary draining lymph nodes. TCRdb ran MiXCR on the multiplex PCR reads and lists one entry per CDR3 protein. Of under 300,000 distinct CDR3 sequences in the sample, less than 35% were seen once. Sample: axillary lymph node tissue. The receptors here all came from a female donor with breast cancer. Some clones in this sample may be carry-over from other donors' samples.

With regard to this clonotype: A single base separates this from a much larger clone, so it may be a read error. The chain employs TRBV11-2 and TRBJ2-7, with D tentatively TRBD1 (5 bases). The CDR3 consists of 13 residues. CDR1 and CDR2 from the germline V gene are SGHAT and FQNNGV. CDR3 bases: TGTGCCGGCAGCTTTTCAGGGATGGAGTTAGGGTACTTC. This encodes CAGSFSGMELGYF. Full variable domain (missing parts from reference TRBV11-2 and TRBJ2-7): EAGVAQSPRYKIIEKRQSVAFWCNPISGHATLYWYQQILGQGPKLLIQFQNNGVVDDSQLPKDRFSAERLKGVDSTLKIQPAKLEDSAVYLCAGSFSGMELGYFGPGTRLTVT.

This chain uses TRBV2 with TRBJ2-3; perhaps TRBD1 as D (6 bases). Per germline, CDR1 SNHLY and CDR2 FYNNEI. The CDR3 consists of 14 residues. Trimming removed 3 bases at V and 2 bases at J, with 9 bases between. The CDR3 region has the DNA TGTGCCAGCAGTGAGGGGGCAGCCACAGATACGCAGTATTTT. Protein: CASSEGAATDTQYF.

This clonotype was seen at least ten times. This chain's CDR3 is CASSASGRYEDTQYF. CDR3 in DNA: TGTGCCAGCAGCGCTAGCGGGAGGTACGAAGATACGCAGTATTTT. V usage is TRBV9 and J usage is TRBJ2-3; 11 bases map to TRBD2. This CDR3 contains 15 residues. Germline CDR1 reads SGDLS; CDR2 reads YYNGEE. V lost 3 bases and J lost 5; bases outside the gene matches: 5.

This clonotype was detected only a few times. It is likely a read error, because the conserved phenylalanine at the end of the CDR3 is missing. Because the CDR3's place on the DNA is in doubt, the DNA is left out and the CDR3 is given as listed by TCRdb. V and J are TRBV7-7 and TRBJ2-7; the table's TRBD2 call for D was not verified on the DNA. The CDR3 length equals 8 residues, ends included. Germline assignment: CDR1 SSHAT and CDR2 FNYEAQ (reference sequence). CDR3: CASSPYAG.

This clonotype has at least ten counts. V is TRBV5-1 and J is TRBJ2-5; 11 nucleotides agree with TRBD1. Germline trimming cut 3 bases from V and 4 bases from J; bases unmatched to any gene: 20. The CDR3 has 20 residues. Germline CDR1 and CDR2: SGHRS and YFSETQ. CDR3 residues: CASSSPYSAWTGGMGETQYF. The CDR3 DNA reads as TGCGCCAGCAGCTCCCCCTATTCCGCTTGGACAGGGGGCATGGGAGAGACCCAGTACTTC.

The sample holds many counts of this clonotype. The rearrangement joins TRBV10-2 to TRBJ1-5; a weak D match, TRBD1 (5 bases). Trimming pared 0 bases from V and 0 bases from J, leaving 18 bases between. The CDR3 consists of 19 residues. Germline CDR1 and CDR2: WSHSY and SAAADI. As DNA, the CDR3 is TGCGCCAGCAGTGAGTCGGGGGGGGAAAGGGGATATAGCAATCAGCCCCAGCATTTT. Amino acids: CASSESGGERGYSNQPQHF.

This clonotype was counted at least ten times. This chain links TRBV20-1 with TRBJ1-2, with 8 bases aligning to TRBD1. Germline V gene sequence: CDR1 DFQATT, CDR2 SNEGSKA (reference sequence). Germline trimming cut 2 bases from V and 7 bases from J; bases unmatched to any gene: 3. This CDR3 region has 12 residues. This CDR3 is CSARQGAIGYTF. The DNA of the CDR3 is TGCAGTGCTAGACAGGGGGCGATTGGCTACACCTTC.

This clonotype was found a few times. The junction departs from the called germline gene at one end, perhaps through a read error. The chain links TRBV12-3 or TRBV12-4 to TRBJ2-6, with D unclear. CDR3 length: 10 residues. CDR3 in DNA: TGTGCCAGCAGGGCTAACGTCCTGACTTTC. It specifies CASRANVLTF.

With regard to this clonotype: A much larger clone lies one base from this, so it may be a read error. This chain uses TRBV7-9 with TRBJ1-2, with D perhaps TRBD1 (5 bases). The germline V gene encodes CDR1 SEHNR and CDR2 FQNEAQ (reference sequence). This CDR3 comprises 15 residues. The CDR3: CASSLEYPGIEGYPF. The CDR3 bases are TGTGCCAGCAGCTTAGAGTATCCAGGGATTGAGGGCTACCCCTTC.

This clonotype has at least ten counts. The chain carries TRBV19 and TRBJ1-5; unclear D gene. Trimming took off 2 bases at V and 0 bases at J, with 14 bases between the two ends. The CDR3 length is 17 residues. The germline V gene has CDR1 LNHDA and CDR2 SQIVND (reference sequence). In nucleotides, the CDR3 is TGTGCCAGTAGTATACGTCCGGCCAGATATAGCAATCAGCCCCAGCATTTT. Protein sequence: CASSIRPARYSNQPQHF.

This clonotype was found many times. The rearrangement links TRBV7-2 to TRBJ2-5, with D possibly matching TRBD1 (5 bases). This CDR3 comprises 15 residues. Germline V gene data show CDR1 as SGHTA and CDR2 as FQGNSA. Trimming pared 2 bases from V and 4 bases from J, leaving 14 bases between. The CDR3 here is CASSLLGRERETQYF. For the CDR3, the DNA is TGTGCCAGCAGCTTATTAGGCAGGGAAAGAGAGACCCAGTACTTC. Based on the CDR3 plus reference TRBV7-2 and TRBJ2-5, the full variable domain is GAGVSQSPSNKVTEKGKDVELRCDPISGHTALYWYRQSLGQGLEFLIYFQGNSAPDKSGLPSDRFSAERTGGSVSTLTIQRTQQEDSAVYLCASSLLGRERETQYFGPGTRLLVL.

As concerns this clonotype: The conserved phenylalanine or tryptophan is not found at the CDR3 terminus, so this likely reflects a read error. The limits of the CDR3 on the DNA are not certain, so only TCRdb's listed CDR3 is given. This chain connects TRBV2 to TRBJ1-6; TRBD1, the table's D call, was not compared with the DNA. The V gene's germline CDR1 is SNHLY and CDR2 FYNNEI. From its first to its last residue, the CDR3 has 8 amino acids. The CDR3 region is CASRDPPM.

Concerning this clonotype itself: One base away lies a much larger clone, so this may be a sequencing read error. The chain recombines TRBV5-4 with TRBJ2-7; D gene uncertain. CDR1 is SGHNT, CDR2 YYREEE, per germline (reference sequence). The V end lost 1 base, the J end lost 9 bases, and 14 bases lay between the germline ends. The length of the CDR3 is 13 residues. CDR3 DNA: TGTGCCAGCAGCTTGTCTCTGCCTGGCGGGCAGTACTTC. This encodes CASSLSLPGGQYF.

This clonotype was recorded many times. V and J are TRBV20-1 and TRBJ2-3; 9 bases fit TRBD2. Trimming took 2 bases from V and 4 from J; bases not matched to a gene: 16. The CDR3 consists of 18 residues. Germline V gene sequence: CDR1 DFQATT, CDR2 SNEGSKA (reference sequence). The CDR3, as DNA: TGCAGTGCTAGACGAGCGGGGGGTTTTTCGGGTGTCCCAGATACGCAGTATTTT. Protein sequence: CSARRAGGFSGVPDTQYF.

The V call is TRBV18, the J call TRBJ2-2, with 7 positions matching TRBD1. The CDR3 totals 16 residues. Germline V gene data show CDR1 as KGHSH and CDR2 as LQKENI. Trimming at V came to 7 bases and at J to 0 bases, leaving 8 bases not matched to a gene. CDR3 sequence reads: CASLPGTATNTGELFF. CDR3 in DNA: TGTGCCAGCTTACCCGGGACAGCCACGAACACCGGGGAGCTGTTTTTT. The whole variable domain, remainder taken from reference TRBV18 and TRBJ2-2, is NAGVMQNPRHLVRRRGQEARLRCSPMKGHSHVYWYRQLPEEGLKFMVYLQKENIIDESGMPKERFSAEFPKEGPSILRIQQVVRGDSAAYFCASLPGTATNTGELFFGEGSRLTVL.

Comments on this clonotype: The DNA is omitted, as the CDR3 cannot be located on it reliably, and the CDR3 follows TCRdb's listing. The chain carries TRBV10-3 and TRBJ2-2; the table's D call TRBD1 went unverified against the DNA. The germline V gene encodes CDR1 ENHRY and CDR2 SYGVKD. The CDR3 length is 22 residues, termini included. This CDR3 reads CATGQGAFYEQYFGPGTGELFF.

This clonotype was seen a handful of times. Being one base from a much bigger clone, this may be a read error. The chain combines TRBV5-1 with TRBJ2-7, with D unresolved. The CDR3 has 13 amino acids. Germline values: CDR1 SGHRS, CDR2 YFSETQ. V was clipped by 0 bases and J by 10 bases, with 14 bases between them. DNA of the CDR3: TGCGCCAGCAGCTTGGGGCCAGTGGCCGACCAGTACTTC. It is translated as CASSLGPVADQYF.

This clonotype was seen a few times. The J gene is TRBJ1-5, the V gene TRBV11-2; 12 bases map to TRBD1. The CDR3 totals 15 residues. J was trimmed by 11 bases and V by 4 bases; bases with no gene match: 9. Looked up from germline, CDR1 is SGHAT and CDR2 is FQNNGV. The CDR3: CASSWGQGARGTQHF. In nucleotides, the CDR3 is TGTGCCAGCAGCTGGGGACAGGGGGCGCGGGGGACCCAGCATTTT.

As regards this clonotype: It may be a read error: a sequence one base away is much more abundant. The chain employs TRBV9 and TRBJ2-5; TRBD2 matches 11 bases. The germline CDR1 and CDR2 sequences are SGDLS and YYNGEE. The CDR3 extends over 14 amino acids. CDR3: CASSSGGFQETQSF. The CDR3 nucleotides are TGTGCCAGCTCTAGCGGGGGGTTCCAAGAGACCCAGTCCTTC. Using reference TRBV9 and TRBJ2-5 for the parts outside the CDR3, the full variable domain is DSGVTQTPKHLITATGQRVTLRCSPRSGDLSVYWYQQSLDQGLQFLIQYYNGEERAKGNILERFSAQQFPDLHSELNLSSLELGDSALYFCASSSGGFQETQSFGPGTRLLVL.

This chain links TRBV20-1 with TRBJ1-1; D ambiguous. The CDR3 is 12 residues long. V was cut by 3 bases and J by 4 bases, with 9 bases left in between. From germline, CDR1 is DFQATT and CDR2 SNEGSKA (reference sequence). CDR3 sequence (DNA): TGCAGTGCTAGGGGCAAGTCCACTGAAGCTTTCTTT. Translation gives CSARGKSTEAFF.

At least ten counts were recorded for this clonotype. The CDR3: CASSSLPGMANEKLFF. The CDR3 DNA reads as TGTGCCAGCAGCTCCCTCCCCGGGATGGCTAATGAAAAACTGTTTTTT. The chain employs TRBV11-2 and TRBJ1-4, with D unresolved. The CDR3 loop spans 16 amino acids. CDR1 and CDR2 (germline): SGHAT, FQNNGV. Trimming stripped 4 bases from V and 3 bases from J, with 15 bases between.

The chain couples TRBV7-2 to TRBJ1-5, with D maybe TRBD1 (5 bases). The CDR3 spans 13 residues. The V end was cut by 3 bases, the J end by 14 bases, with 17 bases between. Germline V gives CDR1 SGHTA, CDR2 FQGNSA. CDR3 in DNA: TGTGCCAGCAGCTTTCCGGGGGAAGGTACCGAGCATTTT. Its protein product is CASSFPGEGTEHF.

Comment on this clonotype: This may stem from a read error, because a much larger clone lies one nucleotide away. The chain joins TRBV5-1 to TRBJ2-1; D call uncertain. The CDR3 length is 15 residues. V lost 0 bases and J 1 base, leaving 8 bases between the germline ends. Germline V gene sequence: CDR1 SGHRS, CDR2 YFSETQ. Here the CDR3 DNA reads TGCGCCAGCAGCTTGGTAGGAAATTCCTACAATGAGCAGTTCTTC. Its translation: CASSLVGNSYNEQFF.

This clonotype appeared once. One base away lies a much larger clone, so this may be a sequencing read error. The chain joins TRBV9 to TRBJ2-7, with 7 nucleotides matching TRBD2. Germline V gives CDR1 SGDLS, CDR2 YYNGEE. Trimming at V came to 0 bases and at J to 9 bases, leaving 9 bases not matched to a gene. CDR3 length: 14 residues. Here the CDR3 DNA reads TGTGCCAGCAGCGTAGCAGGGAGGGCCCACGGGCAGTACTTC. As protein: CASSVAGRAHGQYF.

This clonotype was seen repeatedly, ten times or more. The gene calls are TRBV4-1 and TRBJ2-5, with D possibly being TRBD1 or TRBD2 (5 bases each). V lost 1 base, J lost 4 bases, and 7 bases lay in between. This CDR3 spans 13 amino acids. Germline CDR1 reads MGHRA; CDR2 reads YSYEKL. The CDR3 sequence: CASSQGDRETQYF. CDR3 nucleotide sequence: TGCGCCAGCAGCCAAGGGGACCGAGAGACCCAGTACTTC.

The J gene is TRBJ2-7, the V gene TRBV6-2 or TRBV6-3; 8 bases are a match to TRBD1. This CDR3 is 12 amino acids long. Germline CDR1 reads MNHEY; CDR2 reads SVGEGT. Trimming at V came to 5 bases and at J to 3 bases, leaving 0 bases not matched to a gene. The CDR3 region is CASSDRGYEQYF. Written as DNA, the CDR3 is TGTGCCAGCAGTGACAGGGGCTACGAGCAGTACTTC.

As regards this clonotype: A read error may explain this, as a much larger clone is one base away. The chain uses TRBV9 and TRBJ2-1; 7 bases agree with TRBD1. The germline V gene encodes CDR1 SGDLS and CDR2 YYNGEE. This CDR3 contains 15 residues. The CDR3 nucleotides are TGTGCCAGCAGCCTAACAGGGGTGGTGCGCAATGAGCCGTTCTTC. It yields the protein CASSLTGVVRNEPFF.

This clonotype has more than one count but fewer than ten. This chain joins TRBV14 and TRBJ2-4, with TRBD1 matching over 8 bases. V dropped 3 bases and J dropped 9; count of bases not matched to a gene: 16. The CDR3 is 17 residues long. From germline, CDR1 is SGHDN and CDR2 FVKESK. CDR3 in amino acids: CASSHEAQGAWIAIQYF. The CDR3 DNA follows: TGTGCCAGCAGCCATGAAGCGCAGGGGGCTTGGATCGCCATTCAGTACTTC.

This clonotype was picked up many times. A much more abundant neighbour one base away suggests this may be a read error. Likely a read error: the CDR3 ends without its conserved phenylalanine or tryptophan. J is TRBJ1-5 and V is TRBV2, with 12 bases lining up with TRBD1. Germline CDR1 and CDR2: SNHLY and FYNNEI. This CDR3 comprises 16 residues. V trimming: 6 bases; J trimming: 7 bases; junction bases outside the gene matches: 10. The CDR3 region has the DNA TGTGCCAGCAGGCCCGGGACAGGGGGCATCAGACAGCCCCAGCATTCT. As protein: CASRPGTGGIRQPQHS.

In its sample, this clonotype was seen many times. This chain links TRBV5-5 with TRBJ2-2; D is unresolved. The ends were cut back, 5 bases at V and 5 bases at J, with 7 bases in the middle. This CDR3 is 12 amino acids long. The germline V gene has CDR1 SGHKS and CDR2 YYEKEE (reference sequence). CDR3 in amino acids: CASSKSTGELFF. The CDR3 nucleotides are TGTGCCAGCAGTAAATCTACCGGGGAGCTGTTTTTT.

Ten or more counts support this clonotype. The chain is built from TRBV7-6 and TRBJ2-3; D unclear. There are 14 residues in the CDR3. V was clipped by 1 base and J by 1 base, with 6 bases between them. The germline gives CDR1 SGHVS, CDR2 FNYEAQ. This CDR3 is CASSLEVGTDTQYF. DNA of the CDR3: TGTGCCAGCAGCTTAGAAGTTGGCACAGATACGCAGTATTTT.

This clonotype has ten or more counts. The chain recombines TRBV20-1 with TRBJ2-7, with TRBD1 as a possible D gene (6 bases). The CDR3 totals 13 residues. The germline V gene encodes CDR1 DFQATT and CDR2 SNEGSKA (reference sequence). Trimming removed 6 bases at V and 3 bases at J, with 15 bases between. CDR3 amino acids: CSAPKQGSYEQYF. In nucleotides, the CDR3 is TGCAGTGCCCCGAAACAGGGAAGCTACGAGCAGTACTTC.